These 22 T cell receptor beta chains were sequenced from one sample in a study of cytomegalovirus exposure and HLA in healthy donors. The PCR employed 60 Vbeta primers together with 13 Jbeta primers. The protocol was immunoSEQ multiplex PCR, while the TCRdb copy is restricted to in-frame clones and leaves out a portion. The sample lists 110,000 to 150,000 clones; around 79% were seen once. The sequencing input was PBMCs. These TCRs come from a female donor in good health and CMV-seronegative.

This clone was counted a single time. The chain is built from TRBV11-2 and TRBJ1-1, with D uncertain. CDR1 and CDR2 (germline): SGHAT, FQNNGV. The CDR3 is made up of 11 amino acids. Trimming left V 5 bases short and J 10 bases short, with 11 bases between. The DNA for the CDR3 is TGTGCCAGCAGCCCCGGAGTGGGAGCTTTCTTT. Residues: CASSPGVGAFF.

This clone was seen only a few times. V is TRBV29-1 and J is TRBJ2-5; TRBD2 matches 8 bases. The junction had 8 bases not matched to a gene; V was cut back by 6 bases and J by 5 bases. CDR1 is SQVTM and CDR2 is ANQGSEA in the germline V gene. CDR3 length: 13 residues. The CDR3 DNA sequence: TGCAGCGTCCTCGAGGCGGGAGGCGAGACCCAGTACTTC. Translated: CSVLEAGGETQYF.

This clone was seen a few times. The V call is TRBV9, the J call TRBJ1-1, with a tentative D call TRBD1 (5 bases). The CDR3 contains 17 residues. The germline V gene encodes CDR1 SGDLS and CDR2 YYNGEE. The V and J ends lost 3 bases and 1 base respectively, with 19 bases between them. CDR3 in DNA: TGTGCCAGCAGCGCCAATACCGGGGGGACGGAGAACACTGAAGCTTTCTTT. Its translation is CASSANTGGTENTEAFF.

V is TRBV2 and J is TRBJ1-5; D ambiguous. Germline loops: CDR1 SNHLY, CDR2 FYNNEI. The CDR3 length is 14 residues. The germline V and J ends were trimmed by 7 bases and 4 bases, with 14 bases remaining between them. CDR3 sequence reads: CASKLGGENQPQHF. Written as DNA, the CDR3 is TGTGCCAGCAAGTTGGGCGGGGAAAATCAGCCCCAGCATTTT.

V gene TRBV5-5 combines with J gene TRBJ1-1; no clear D gene. V was shortened by 0 bases and J by 5 bases, with 14 bases between the two germline ends. CDR1 and CDR2 (germline): SGHKS, YYEKEE (reference sequence). The CDR3 is 15 residues long. This CDR3 reads CASSLEPEGWTEAFF. Here the CDR3 DNA reads TGTGCCAGCAGCTTGGAGCCCGAGGGTTGGACTGAAGCTTTCTTT.

The rearrangement joins TRBV20-1 to TRBJ2-2, with a tentative D call TRBD1 (5 bases). V lost 5 bases, J lost 7 bases, and 8 bases lay in between. The CDR3 is 11 residues long. From germline, CDR1 is DFQATT and CDR2 SNEGSKA (reference sequence). The CDR3 loop reads CSAQTDGELFF. DNA of the CDR3: TGCAGTGCTCAGACAGACGGGGAGCTGTTTTTT.

This clone has at least ten counts. This chain uses TRBV6-5 with TRBJ2-7; TRBD2 matches 7 bases. Per germline, CDR1 MNHEY and CDR2 SVGAGI. The junction had 3 bases not matched to a gene; V was cut back by 2 bases and J by 2 bases. This CDR3 comprises 14 residues. CDR3 in DNA: TGTGCCAGCAGTTACACCGGACTAGCCTACGAGCAGTACTTC. Its translation: CASSYTGLAYEQYF.

This clone was recorded only once. This sequence joins TRBV7-9 and TRBJ2-3; 7 bases line up with TRBD1. V lost 5 bases to trimming and J lost 2 bases; unmatched junction nucleotides: 7. Germline values: CDR1 SEHNR, CDR2 FQNEAQ (reference sequence). There are 15 residues in the CDR3. CDR3 amino acids: CASSRMGQPTDTQYF. The CDR3 region has the DNA TGTGCCAGCAGCAGAATGGGACAGCCCACAGATACGCAGTATTTT.

The DNA of the CDR3 is TGCGCCAGCAGCCAAGATAGTACGGGAGCAGTCGATGAGCAGTTCTTC. Its translation: CASSQDSTGAVDEQFF. The chain joins TRBV4-3 to TRBJ2-1, with D possibly being TRBD2 (6 bases). The ends were cut back, 0 bases at V and 8 bases at J, with 17 bases in the middle. The CDR3 is 16 amino acids. Germline V gene sequence: CDR1 LGHNA, CDR2 YSLEER.

This chain links TRBV27 with TRBJ2-1; 7 bases match TRBD1. Germline loops: CDR1 MNHEY, CDR2 SMNVEV (reference sequence). The CDR3 has 16 amino acids. Germline trimming cut 5 bases from V and 6 bases from J; bases unmatched to any gene: 13. CDR3: CASSPYTGQVGNEQFF. CDR3 in DNA: TGTGCCAGCAGTCCATACACAGGACAGGTCGGCAATGAGCAGTTCTTC.

This chain connects TRBV7-2 to TRBJ1-2, with 12 bases that match TRBD1. Germline lookup yields CDR1 SGHTA and CDR2 FQGNSA. The CDR3 is 15 residues long. Trimming removed 4 bases from V and 4 bases from J; junction bases left unmatched: 4. This CDR3 reads CASSYRDRGPYGYTF. CDR3 coding DNA: TGTGCCAGCAGCTACCGGGACAGGGGGCCCTATGGCTACACCTTC.

The chain couples TRBV18 to TRBJ1-2; D gene ambiguous. Germline values: CDR1 KGHSH, CDR2 LQKENI. The CDR3 length is 16 residues. Trimming removed 2 bases at V and 1 base at J, with 14 bases between. The CDR3 sequence is CASSPSPDSYNYGYTF. For the CDR3, the DNA is TGTGCCAGCTCACCATCCCCGGATAGCTATAACTATGGCTACACCTTC.

CDR3 region: CASSLDRTDGYTF. CDR3 DNA: TGTGCCAGCAGTCTAGACAGGACAGATGGCTACACCTTC. The chain joins TRBV7-9 to TRBJ1-2, with a possible D match to TRBD1 (6 bases). Between the trimmed V and J ends, which lost 6 bases and 6 bases, there was a span of 14 bases. CDR3 length equals 13 residues. The germline CDR1 and CDR2 sequences are SEHNR and FQNEAQ (reference sequence).

The gene calls are TRBV2 and TRBJ2-2, with D uncertain. The CDR3 has 15 amino acids. Germline CDR1 and CDR2: SNHLY and FYNNEI. V was clipped by 4 bases and J by 2 bases, with 11 bases between them. In DNA, the CDR3 is TGTGCCAGCAGTGTTAGCTTCGGAAACACCGGGGAGCTGTTTTTT. This sequence encodes CASSVSFGNTGELFF.

This rearrangement joins TRBV29-1 to TRBJ2-5, with TRBD1 matching over 8 bases. Germline CDR1 SQVTM, CDR2 ANQGSEA. The V gene end was trimmed by 5 bases and the J gene end by 3 bases; junction bases not matched to a gene: 8. The CDR3 consists of 14 residues. In DNA form, the CDR3 reads TGCAGCGTTTCGCAGGGGGCGTGGGAAGAGACCCAGTACTTC. Encoded protein: CSVSQGAWEETQYF.

The rearrangement links TRBV5-1 to TRBJ1-3; D gene unclear. V was pared by 4 bases and J by 0 bases, with 5 bases between. CDR3 size: 13 residues. Germline V CDR1 and CDR2: SGHRS, YFSETQ. The chain's CDR3 is CASSTDSGNTIYF. The CDR3 coding sequence is TGCGCCAGCAGCACAGACTCTGGAAACACCATATATTTT.

The chain has TRBV5-6 and TRBJ2-1; tentatively, D is TRBD2 (6 bases). The CDR3 runs to 13 residues. The germline V gene has CDR1 SGHDT and CDR2 YYEEEE. V lost 3 bases, J lost 7 bases, and 11 bases lay in between. The CDR3 DNA sequence: TGTGCCAGCAGCTATGGGACTGTTAATGAGCAGTTCTTC. The encoded protein is CASSYGTVNEQFF. Drawing the rest from reference TRBV5-6 and TRBJ2-1, the complete variable domain is DAGVTQSPTHLIKTRGQQVTLRCSPKSGHDTVSWYQQALGQGPQFIFQYYEEEERQRGNFPDRFSGHQFPNYSSELNVNALLLGDSALYLCASSYGTVNEQFFGPGTRLTVL.

The chain combines TRBV6-5 with TRBJ2-7; tentatively, D is TRBD1 (6 bases). Trimming left V 6 bases short and J 0 bases short, with 12 bases between. CDR1 and CDR2 from the germline V gene are MNHEY and SVGAGI. The CDR3 is 14 amino acids. CDR3 sequence reads: CASSQQGLSYEQYF. CDR3 bases: TGTGCCAGCAGCCAACAGGGTCTCTCCTACGAGCAGTACTTC.

The table lists this clone with a count of one. The rearrangement joins TRBV12-5 to TRBJ1-1; tentative D call: TRBD1 (6 bases). The germline gives CDR1 LGHNT, CDR2 FRNRAP. This CDR3 is built from 20 residues. The ends were cut back, 0 bases at V and 0 bases at J, with 23 bases in the middle. The CDR3, as DNA: TGTGCTAGTGGTTTGGTACTGGGAACGGACAGCCGCTTCATGAACACTGAAGCTTTCTTT. Encoded protein: CASGLVLGTDSRFMNTEAFF.

This chain joins TRBV2 and TRBJ1-1; the D gene is possibly TRBD1 (6 bases). V shed 7 bases and J shed 10 bases, with 19 bases lying between them. CDR3 length: 13 residues. Germline lookup yields CDR1 SNHLY and CDR2 FYNNEI. The CDR3 protein is CASTLRVEGVAFF. The CDR3 DNA is TGTGCCAGCACTTTAAGGGTTGAGGGGGTAGCTTTCTTT.

This chain's CDR3 is CASIWQVNEKLFF. For the CDR3, the DNA is TGCGCCAGCATATGGCAGGTTAATGAAAAACTGTTTTTT. The chain recombines TRBV4-3 with TRBJ1-4; D gene unclear. Germline CDR1 LGHNA, CDR2 YSLEER. The CDR3 length is 13 residues. With 7 bases removed from V and 4 bases from J, the gap between germline ends came to 10 bases.

V and J are TRBV30 and TRBJ1-4, with 7 nucleotides matching TRBD1. V shed 3 bases and J 4 bases; nucleotides not matched to a gene: 5. Looked up from germline, CDR1 is GTSNPN and CDR2 is SVGIG (reference sequence). The CDR3 runs to 14 residues. The CDR3 sequence: CAWSLDRVNEKLFF. The CDR3 region has the DNA TGTGCCTGGAGCCTCGACAGGGTTAATGAAAAACTGTTTTTT.